What follows are 15 T cell receptor beta chains derived from one specimen sequenced in a study of PD-L1 blockade in urothelial cancer. This table comes from immunoSEQ multiplex PCR, and its TCRdb copy is limited to in-frame clones, with some not included. The sample has tens of thousands of clones, about 86% seen once; the top ten hold less than 3.5%. Sequenced material: PBMCs, taken around atezolizumab (anti-PD-L1) treatment. The receptor set was obtained from a man aged 50 to 60 with urothelial cancer.

The chain employs TRBV6-5 and TRBJ1-2, with D perhaps matching TRBD1 (6 bases). The germline CDR1 and CDR2 sequences are MNHEY and SVGAGI. V was shortened by 2 bases and J by 6 bases, with 16 bases between the two germline ends. The CDR3 runs to 15 residues. CDR3 bases: TGTGCCAGCAGTTACCGGATTCAGGGGACGGATGGCTACACCTTC. This translates into CASSYRIQGTDGYTF.

The gene calls are TRBV5-1 and TRBJ2-1, with a possible D match to TRBD2 (5 bases). Germline CDR1 SGHRS, CDR2 YFSETQ. CDR3 length: 14 amino acids. Trimming pared 8 bases from V and 1 base from J, leaving 13 bases between. CDR3 residues: CASRALASYNEQFF. Here the CDR3 DNA reads TGCGCCAGTAGGGCCCTAGCTTCCTACAATGAGCAGTTCTTC.

V gene TRBV7-2 combines with J gene TRBJ1-1; TRBD1 might be the D (5 bases). CDR3 length equals 12 residues. Germline CDR1 reads SGHTA; CDR2 reads FQGNSA. Trimming took off 1 base at V and 10 bases at J, with 10 bases between the two ends. CDR3 nucleotides: TGTGCCAGCAGCTTAGGCAACGGGGGAGCTTTCTTT. Encoded protein: CASSLGNGGAFF.

The rearrangement links TRBV5-6 to TRBJ2-5, with TRBD1 as a possible D gene (5 bases). The CDR3 has 14 amino acids. V lost 0 bases and J 2 bases, leaving 8 bases between the germline ends. CDR1 SGHDT and CDR2 YYEEEE come from the germline V gene. This CDR3 is CASSLAPGQETQYF. Here the CDR3 DNA reads TGTGCCAGCAGCTTGGCGCCAGGGCAAGAGACCCAGTACTTC.

This chain connects TRBV19 to TRBJ2-6, with 11 bases identical to TRBD2. The germline V gene encodes CDR1 LNHDA and CDR2 SQIVND (reference sequence). Trimming removed 5 bases from V and 2 bases from J; junction bases left unmatched: 5. CDR3 length: 17 amino acids. DNA of the CDR3: TGTGCCAGTAGTCCTACTAGCGGGAGCGCTGGGGCCAACGTCCTGACTTTC. This codes for CASSPTSGSAGANVLTF.

V is TRBV7-9 and J is TRBJ2-5, with D hard to call. Germline CDR1 and CDR2: SEHNR and FQNEAQ (reference sequence). The CDR3 consists of 13 residues. Trimming pared 1 base from V and 1 base from J, leaving 4 bases between. The CDR3 sequence: CASSLGGQETQYF. The CDR3, as DNA: TGTGCCAGCAGCTTAGGAGGCCAAGAGACCCAGTACTTC.

The V and J genes are TRBV28 and TRBJ2-4; 8 nucleotides line up with TRBD1. V shed 6 bases, J shed 0 bases, and the junction held 19 bases outside the gene matches. CDR3 length: 20 amino acids. Germline CDR1 is MDHEN and CDR2 is SYDVKM. The CDR3 region is CASRRLQGATSTLAKNIQYF. The CDR3 bases are TGTGCCAGCAGAAGGCTCCAGGGGGCTACCAGTACCCTAGCCAAAAACATTCAGTACTTC.

The rearrangement links TRBV11-2 to TRBJ2-1, with D possibly matching TRBD2 (8 bases). V was trimmed by 5 bases and J by 4 bases, leaving 15 bases between them. Germline V gene data show CDR1 as SGHAT and CDR2 as FQNNGV. The CDR3 runs 15 residues. The CDR3: CASSREGARYNEQFF. CDR3 bases: TGTGCCAGCAGCCGGGAGGGGGCGAGATACAATGAGCAGTTCTTC.

This clone was recorded once. The chain carries TRBV27 and TRBJ2-7, with 8 nucleotides matching TRBD2. Trimming cost V 6 bases and J 6 bases; bases outside gene matches: 13. CDR3 length: 15 amino acids. CDR1 and CDR2 (germline): MNHEY, SMNVEV (reference sequence). The CDR3 DNA sequence: TGTGCCAGCAGGACTCGAGCGGGAGACGGGTTCGAGCAGTACTTC. Amino acids: CASRTRAGDGFEQYF.

The chain joins TRBV27 to TRBJ2-1; 13 bases line up with TRBD2. The CDR3 runs to 18 residues. The germline V gene has CDR1 MNHEY and CDR2 SMNVEV (reference sequence). Trimming at V came to 5 bases and at J to 6 bases, leaving 13 bases not matched to a gene. The CDR3 nucleotides are TGTGCCAGCAGTGGGGGGGATACGGGACTAGCGGGACGCAATGAGCAGTTCTTC. This gives the protein CASSGGDTGLAGRNEQFF.

This clone has only one observation. This chain uses TRBV18 with TRBJ1-5; 7 bases fit TRBD1. The junction had 3 bases not matched to a gene; V was cut back by 4 bases and J by 6 bases. Germline values: CDR1 KGHSH, CDR2 LQKENI. The CDR3 is 13 amino acids. In DNA form, the CDR3 reads TGTGCCAGCTCACTGGAGGGGGCTCAGCCCCAGCATTTT. This codes for CASSLEGAQPQHF. Complete variable domain (other parts from reference TRBV18 and TRBJ1-5): NAGVMQNPRHLVRRRGQEARLRCSPMKGHSHVYWYRQLPEEGLKFMVYLQKENIIDESGMPKERFSAEFPKEGPSILRIQQVVRGDSAAYFCASSLEGAQPQHFGDGTRLSIL.

The chain employs TRBV27 and TRBJ2-1; D gene uncertain. There are 16 residues in the CDR3. With 0 bases removed from V and 0 bases from J, the gap between germline ends came to 9 bases. Germline CDR1 and CDR2: MNHEY and SMNVEV (reference sequence). The CDR3 region is CASSLSVGSSYNEQFF. CDR3 nucleotides: TGTGCCAGCAGTTTATCTGTCGGTAGCTCCTACAATGAGCAGTTCTTC.

The rearrangement uses TRBV10-3 and TRBJ2-5, with 9 nucleotides matching TRBD2. The V gene's germline CDR1 is ENHRY and CDR2 SYGVKD. The length of the CDR3 is 13 residues. Losses at the gene ends were 8 bases for V and 3 bases for J; bases not matched to a gene: 4. CDR3 loop: CAISASGEETQYF. The CDR3 DNA reads as TGTGCCATCTCGGCTAGCGGGGAAGAGACCCAGTACTTC.

The genes are TRBV7-2 and TRBJ2-1, with D possibly matching TRBD1 (6 bases). The ends were cut back, 2 bases at V and 3 bases at J, with 14 bases in the middle. CDR3 length: 16 residues. Germline CDR1 and CDR2: SGHTA and FQGNSA. CDR3 residues: CASSLQGPSIYNEQFF. Here the CDR3 DNA reads TGTGCCAGCAGCTTACAGGGGCCTTCAATCTACAATGAGCAGTTCTTC.

The CDR3 region has the DNA TGTGCCAGTAGTCTCCCGACAGGGAGATTCGGAAACACCATATATTTT. As protein: CASSLPTGRFGNTIYF. The chain has TRBV19 and TRBJ1-3, with 7 bases identical to TRBD1. Germline lookup yields CDR1 LNHDA and CDR2 SQIVND (reference sequence). J gave up 4 bases and V 5 bases, and 11 bases lay outside the gene matches. The CDR3 is made up of 16 amino acids.